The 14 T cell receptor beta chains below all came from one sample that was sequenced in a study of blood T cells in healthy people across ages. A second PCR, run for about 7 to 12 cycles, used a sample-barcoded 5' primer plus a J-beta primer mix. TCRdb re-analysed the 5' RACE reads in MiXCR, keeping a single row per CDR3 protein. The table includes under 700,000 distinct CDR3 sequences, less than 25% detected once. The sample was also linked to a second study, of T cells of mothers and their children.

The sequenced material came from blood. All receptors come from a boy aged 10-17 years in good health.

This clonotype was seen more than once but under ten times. The CDR3: CASSMTSGSNVGTDTQYF. The CDR3 DNA reads as TGTGCCAGCAGTATGACTAGCGGGAGTAATGTGGGCACAGATACGCAGTATTTT. The rearrangement joins TRBV28 to TRBJ2-3; 12 bases agree with TRBD2. Germline values: CDR1 MDHEN, CDR2 SYDVKM. V shed 5 bases, J shed 1 base, and the junction held 10 bases outside the gene matches. The CDR3 is 18 amino acids. The full variable domain, with the rest looked up from reference TRBV28 and TRBJ2-3, is DVKVTQSSRYLVKRTGEKVFLECVQDMDHENMFWYRQDPGLGLRLIYFSYDVKMKEKGDIPEGYSVSREKKERFSLILESASTNQTSMYLCASSMTSGSNVGTDTQYFGPGTRLTVL.

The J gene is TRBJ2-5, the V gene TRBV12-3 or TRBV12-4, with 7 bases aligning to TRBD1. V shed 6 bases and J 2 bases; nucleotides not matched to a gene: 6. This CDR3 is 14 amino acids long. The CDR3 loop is CASRTQGRQETQYF. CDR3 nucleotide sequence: TGTGCCAGCAGGACACAGGGGCGGCAAGAGACCCAGTACTTC.

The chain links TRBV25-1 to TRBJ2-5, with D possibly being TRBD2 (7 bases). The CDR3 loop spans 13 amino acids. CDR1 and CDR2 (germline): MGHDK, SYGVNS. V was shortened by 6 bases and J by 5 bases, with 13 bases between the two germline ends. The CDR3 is CASRGGGWETQYF. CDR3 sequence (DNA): TGTGCCAGCAGGGGAGGGGGATGGGAGACCCAGTACTTC.

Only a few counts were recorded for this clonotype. CDR3 coding DNA: TGTGCCAGCAGCTCTTATCACAGGGGAACCTACGAGCAGTACTTC. This sequence encodes CASSSYHRGTYEQYF. The V call is TRBV28, the J call TRBJ2-7; 7 bases line up with TRBD1. The V gene's germline CDR1 is MDHEN and CDR2 SYDVKM. V gave up 6 bases and J gave up 2 bases; unmatched junction bases: 10. CDR3 length: 15 amino acids. Together with reference TRBV28 and TRBJ2-7, the CDR3 gives the full variable domain: DVKVTQSSRYLVKRTGEKVFLECVQDMDHENMFWYRQDPGLGLRLIYFSYDVKMKEKGDIPEGYSVSREKKERFSLILESASTNQTSMYLCASSSYHRGTYEQYFGPGTRLTVT.

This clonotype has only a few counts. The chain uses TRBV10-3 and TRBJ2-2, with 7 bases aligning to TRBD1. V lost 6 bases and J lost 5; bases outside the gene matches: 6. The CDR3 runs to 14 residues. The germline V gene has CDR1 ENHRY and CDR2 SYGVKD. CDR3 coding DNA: TGTGCCATCAGCGATACAGGGGCGACCGGGGAGCTGTTTTTT. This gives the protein CAISDTGATGELFF.

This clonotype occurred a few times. CDR3 loop: CASSLTSGSRGQETQYF. The CDR3 bases are TGTGCCAGCAGTCTGACTAGCGGGAGTAGGGGGCAAGAGACCCAGTACTTC. V and J are TRBV6-1 and TRBJ2-5, with 12 bases aligning to TRBD2. Germline trimming cut 5 bases from V and 2 bases from J; bases unmatched to any gene: 9. Germline V gene lookup returns CDR1 MNHNS and CDR2 SASEGT. The CDR3 is 17 amino acids.

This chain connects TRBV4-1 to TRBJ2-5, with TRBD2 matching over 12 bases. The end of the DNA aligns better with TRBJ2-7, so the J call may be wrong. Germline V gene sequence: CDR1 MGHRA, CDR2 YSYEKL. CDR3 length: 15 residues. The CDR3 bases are TGCGCCAGCAGCCAGTCGGGACTAGCGGGCTACGAGCAGTACTTC. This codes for CASSQSGLAGYEQYF.

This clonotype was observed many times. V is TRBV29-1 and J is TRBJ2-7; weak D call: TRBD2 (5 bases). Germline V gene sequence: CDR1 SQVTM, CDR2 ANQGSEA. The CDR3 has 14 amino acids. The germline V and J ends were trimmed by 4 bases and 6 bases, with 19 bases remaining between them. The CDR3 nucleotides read TGCAGCGTTGGAGAGGACTTTTCCATGATCGAGCAGTACTTC. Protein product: CSVGEDFSMIEQYF.

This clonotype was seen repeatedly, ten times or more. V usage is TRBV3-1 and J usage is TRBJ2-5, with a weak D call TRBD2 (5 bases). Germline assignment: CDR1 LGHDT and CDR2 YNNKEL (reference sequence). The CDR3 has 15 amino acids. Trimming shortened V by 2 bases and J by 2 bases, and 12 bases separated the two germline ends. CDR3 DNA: TGTGCCAGCAGCCAATTCGGACTGGAACAAGAGACCCAGTACTTC. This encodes CASSQFGLEQETQYF.

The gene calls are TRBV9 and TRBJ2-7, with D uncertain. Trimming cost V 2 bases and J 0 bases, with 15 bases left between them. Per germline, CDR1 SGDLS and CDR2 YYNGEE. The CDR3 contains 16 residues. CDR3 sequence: CASSVGAALSSYEQYF. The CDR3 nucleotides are TGTGCCAGCAGCGTCGGTGCGGCCCTGAGCTCCTACGAGCAGTACTTC.

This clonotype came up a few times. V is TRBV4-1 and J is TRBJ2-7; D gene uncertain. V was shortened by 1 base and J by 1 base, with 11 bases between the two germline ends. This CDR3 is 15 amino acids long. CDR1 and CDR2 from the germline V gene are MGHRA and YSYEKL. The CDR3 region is CASSQVERLSYEQYF. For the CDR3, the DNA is TGCGCCAGCAGCCAAGTGGAGCGCCTATCCTACGAGCAGTACTTC.

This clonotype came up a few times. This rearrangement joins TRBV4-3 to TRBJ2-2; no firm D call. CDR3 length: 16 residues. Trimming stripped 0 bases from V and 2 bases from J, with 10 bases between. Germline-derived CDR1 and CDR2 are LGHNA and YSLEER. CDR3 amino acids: CASSQDSGGNTGELFF. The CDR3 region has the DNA TGCGCCAGCAGCCAAGATTCGGGCGGAAACACCGGGGAGCTGTTTTTT.

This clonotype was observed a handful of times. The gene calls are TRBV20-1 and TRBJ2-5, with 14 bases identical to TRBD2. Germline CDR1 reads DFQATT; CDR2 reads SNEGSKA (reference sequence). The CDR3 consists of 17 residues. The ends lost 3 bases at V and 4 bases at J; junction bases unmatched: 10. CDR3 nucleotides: TGCAGTGCTAGGGGGGTTGGACTAGCGGGGGGAGTAGAGACCCAGTACTTC. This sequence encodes CSARGVGLAGGVETQYF.

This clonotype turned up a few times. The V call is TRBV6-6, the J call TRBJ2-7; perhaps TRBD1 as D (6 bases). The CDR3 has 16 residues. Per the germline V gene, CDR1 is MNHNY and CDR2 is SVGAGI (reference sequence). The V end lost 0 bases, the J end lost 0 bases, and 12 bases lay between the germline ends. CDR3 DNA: TGTGCCAGCAGTTACTCGACCGACAGGCCCTCCTACGAGCAGTACTTC. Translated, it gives CASSYSTDRPSYEQYF.